The rows below give T cell receptor beta chains drawn from one sample of a study of blood T cell repertoires in COVID-19. Generated by immunoSEQ multiplex PCR, the TCRdb table keeps only in-frame clones and is missing some. The repertoire has some 2,000 clones, about three quarters of them found once; the top ten carry 25% to 30%. The material sequenced was peripheral blood. Receptors originate from a man between 65 and 85 years old with active COVID-19. The CDR3 runs from the conserved cysteine through the conserved F or W. Fields, in order: D gene, clone size, V gene, J gene, CDR3 protein, CDR3 DNA. A D gene is named only where the DNA matches it firmly. Size is stated for part of the rows, as once, few or many counts, or as a class when the clone is expanded.

d_call: -
clone_size: -
v_call: TRBV5-4
j_call: TRBJ1-1
cdr3_aa: CASSLTSGEAFF
cdr3_nt: TGTGCCAGCAGCTTGACCTCGGGGGAAGCTTTCTTT

d_call: TRBD2
clone_size: -
v_call: TRBV6-1
j_call: TRBJ2-3
cdr3_aa: CASSEAGTTNRDTQYF
cdr3_nt: TGTGCCAGCAGTGAAGCCGGGACTACTAATAGAGATACGCAGTATTTT

d_call: -
clone_size: -
v_call: TRBV5-1
j_call: TRBJ1-6
cdr3_aa: CASSPRGGYNSPLHF
cdr3_nt: TGCGCCAGCAGCCCCCGCGGGGGGTATAATTCACCCCTCCACTTT

d_call: TRBD2
clone_size: -
v_call: TRBV19
j_call: TRBJ2-7
cdr3_aa: CASRRGGLYEQYF
cdr3_nt: TGTGCCAGCCGACGGGGGGGTCTCTACGAGCAGTACTTC

d_call: -
clone_size: -
v_call: TRBV5-1
j_call: TRBJ2-7
cdr3_aa: CASSLGQTSSYEQYF
cdr3_nt: TGCGCCAGCAGCTTGGGTCAGACTAGCTCCTACGAGCAGTACTTC

d_call: -
clone_size: -
v_call: TRBV3-1/TRBV3-2
j_call: TRBJ1-1
cdr3_aa: CASSQRPRGRPGQISTEAFF
cdr3_nt: TGTGCCAGCAGCCAAAGGCCACGTGGCAGGCCAGGACAGATTAGCACTGAAGCTTTCTTT

d_call: TRBD1
clone_size: -
v_call: TRBV30
j_call: TRBJ2-7
cdr3_aa: CAWSVGGTGGKREQYF
cdr3_nt: TGTGCCTGGAGTGTGGGCGGGACAGGTGGAAAGAGAGAGCAGTACTTC

d_call: -
clone_size: -
v_call: TRBV6-6
j_call: TRBJ1-3
cdr3_aa: CASLMLAPGNTIYF
cdr3_nt: TGTGCCAGCCTGATGCTAGCCCCGGGAAACACCATATATTTT

d_call: -
clone_size: -
v_call: TRBV6-5
j_call: TRBJ2-4
cdr3_aa: CASSAPRVAKNIQYF
cdr3_nt: TGTGCCAGCAGCGCCCCCCGGGTTGCCAAAAACATTCAGTACTTC

d_call: TRBD1
clone_size: few
v_call: TRBV11-2
j_call: TRBJ1-1
cdr3_aa: CASSTGTGVGTEAFF
cdr3_nt: TGTGCCAGCAGCACCGGGACAGGGGTCGGCACTGAAGCTTTCTTT

d_call: -
clone_size: few
v_call: TRBV3-1/TRBV3-2
j_call: TRBJ2-5
cdr3_aa: CASSRRAKKGQTQYF
cdr3_nt: TGTGCCAGCAGCCGCCGGGCCAAAAAGGGGCAGACCCAGTACTTC

d_call: TRBD2
clone_size: -
v_call: TRBV3-1/TRBV3-2
j_call: TRBJ2-1
cdr3_aa: CASSLRLAGVYNEQFF
cdr3_nt: TGTGCCAGCAGCCTTAGACTAGCGGGGGTATACAATGAGCAGTTCTTC

d_call: TRBD2
clone_size: -
v_call: TRBV5-1
j_call: TRBJ2-7
cdr3_aa: CASSLARQREGSYEQYF
cdr3_nt: TGCGCCAGCAGCTTGGCCAGGCAGCGGGAGGGATCCTACGAGCAGTACTTC

d_call: TRBD1
clone_size: few
v_call: TRBV5-4
j_call: TRBJ2-7
cdr3_aa: CASSLSDRGLYEQYF
cdr3_nt: TGTGCCAGCAGCTTGTCCGACAGGGGGCTATACGAGCAGTACTTC

d_call: -
clone_size: -
v_call: TRBV7-9
j_call: TRBJ2-7
cdr3_aa: CASSLLVGWEQYF
cdr3_nt: TGTGCCAGCAGCCTCCTCGTCGGGTGGGAGCAGTACTTC

d_call: TRBD1
clone_size: -
v_call: TRBV15
j_call: TRBJ2-1
cdr3_aa: CATLPDRVRNEQFF
cdr3_nt: TGTGCCACCCTCCCGGACAGGGTGCGAAATGAGCAGTTCTTC

d_call: -
clone_size: -
v_call: TRBV18
j_call: TRBJ2-3
cdr3_aa: CASSPRTRTSPLSTDTQYF
cdr3_nt: TGTGCCAGCTCACCAAGGACCCGCACTAGCCCATTATCCACAGATACGCAGTATTTT

d_call: -
clone_size: few
v_call: TRBV6-6
j_call: TRBJ1-5
cdr3_aa: CASSYAQISNQPQHF
cdr3_nt: TGTGCCAGCAGTTACGCACAGATTAGCAATCAGCCCCAGCATTTT

d_call: -
clone_size: -
v_call: TRBV20-1
j_call: TRBJ2-7
cdr3_aa: CSASGGSSYEQYF
cdr3_nt: TGCAGTGCTAGTGGCGGATCCTCCTACGAGCAGTACTTC

d_call: -
clone_size: -
v_call: TRBV15
j_call: TRBJ1-2
cdr3_aa: CATSDKQGAARNGYTF
cdr3_nt: TGTGCCACCAGCGATAAACAAGGGGCCGCAAGGAATGGCTACACCTTC

d_call: TRBD1
clone_size: -
v_call: TRBV7-9
j_call: TRBJ2-1
cdr3_aa: CASSPRTGWDEQFF
cdr3_nt: TGTGCCAGCAGCCCCCGGACAGGGTGGGATGAGCAGTTCTTC

d_call: -
clone_size: few
v_call: TRBV6-5
j_call: TRBJ1-2
cdr3_aa: CASSPGGGGNYGYTF
cdr3_nt: TGTGCCAGCAGTCCTGGCGGTGGGGGGAACTATGGCTACACCTTC

d_call: TRBD1
clone_size: -
v_call: TRBV30
j_call: TRBJ1-6
cdr3_aa: CAWTGTGSSPLHF
cdr3_nt: TGTGCCTGGACCGGGACAGGGTCTTCACCCCTCCACTTT

d_call: -
clone_size: -
v_call: TRBV24-1
j_call: TRBJ1-2
cdr3_aa: CATSDPPSGNGYTF
cdr3_nt: TGTGCCACCAGTGACCCTCCCTCGGGAAATGGCTACACCTTC

d_call: -
clone_size: -
v_call: TRBV11-2
j_call: TRBJ2-7
cdr3_aa: CASSLTGITYEQYF
cdr3_nt: TGTGCCAGCAGCCTAACAGGGATCACCTACGAGCAGTACTTC

d_call: -
clone_size: once
v_call: TRBV11-2
j_call: TRBJ1-1
cdr3_aa: CASSLAGEPFEAFF
cdr3_nt: TGTGCCAGCAGCTTAGCGGGGGAACCTTTTGAAGCTTTCTTT

d_call: -
clone_size: -
v_call: TRBV3-1/TRBV3-2
j_call: TRBJ1-2
cdr3_aa: CASSQDGVRRAF
cdr3_nt: TGTGCCAGCAGCCAAGATGGGGTGAGGAGGGCCTTC

d_call: TRBD1
clone_size: -
v_call: TRBV2
j_call: TRBJ2-3
cdr3_aa: CASSRDRGTDTQYF
cdr3_nt: TGTGCCAGCAGCCGGGACAGGGGCACAGATACGCAGTATTTT

d_call: -
clone_size: -
v_call: TRBV29-1
j_call: TRBJ2-5
cdr3_aa: CSVVRLDNSKTQETQYF
cdr3_nt: TGCAGCGTTGTTCGGCTGGATAACAGTAAGACCCAAGAGACCCAGTACTTC

d_call: -
clone_size: -
v_call: TRBV15
j_call: TRBJ1-1
cdr3_aa: CATSRVQTNTEAFF
cdr3_nt: TGTGCCACCAGCAGAGTACAGACGAACACTGAAGCTTTCTTT